In this sample, the clone carrying this T cell receptor (beta chain) turned up a few times. Antigen unknown. Several immunoSEQ 96-well plates shared each subset's DNA, each plate a replicate. TCRdb's copy holds only in-frame clones and misses some; the assay was immunoSEQ multiplex PCR. The table has 2 million to 2.5 million clones, just under 95% seen once. The sample originates from a study of shared clonotypes between healthy human individuals. The overall study: The donors, a couple of women and a few men, were aged 18 to 49.

Naive-designated CD8 cells lacked CD45RO, were positively enriched for CCR7, and omitted terminally differentiated effector memory CD45RA+ cells. The CDR3 is made up of 13 amino acids. The V end lost 7 bases, the J end lost 0 bases, and 9 bases lay between the germline ends. The germline gives CDR1 LNHNV, CDR2 YYDKDF (reference sequence). Findings and caveats of the study: Sorted-subset samples were not fully sequenced, rarefaction indicated. Generally, estimated richness proved larger in naive subsets than it did in memory subsets.

The specimen was naive CD8+ T cells sorted from blood. The V gene is TRBV15, the J gene TRBJ2-5; D remains ambiguous. This TCR was sampled from a man aged 18-30 years in good health. This chain's CDR3 is CATKRAYQETQYF. Here the CDR3 DNA reads TGTGCCACCAAAAGGGCTTACCAAGAGACCCAGTACTTC.